This T cell receptor beta chain was sequenced for a study of blood T cell repertoires in COVID-19. Background on the study: Material from acute and convalescent COVID-19 was sourced from the United States, Italy and Spain.

Participant age was roughly 18 to 90 years, and participants resided in approximately 25 US areas. Participants had their cohort set by participant-reported clinical history. Two negative PCRs, clearance, or symptom resolution characterized the recovered Cohort 3 donors. Sequencing used immunoSEQ multiplex PCR; TCRdb keeps in-frame clones, though not all of them. The sample records approximately 220,000 clones, 84% being singletons. Germline lookup yields CDR1 SNHLY and CDR2 FYNNEI. This CDR3 comprises 13 residues. Trimming took off 7 bases at V and 5 bases at J, with 14 bases between the two ends. This TCR came from a middle-aged woman who had recovered from COVID-19. The sequenced sample consisted of PBMCs or T cells enriched from blood (not recorded which). This chain uses TRBV2 with TRBJ1-2; perhaps TRBD1 as D (6 bases). The CDR3: CASTGELGYGYTF. The CDR3 coding sequence is TGTGCCAGCACAGGGGAACTTGGATATGGCTACACCTTC.